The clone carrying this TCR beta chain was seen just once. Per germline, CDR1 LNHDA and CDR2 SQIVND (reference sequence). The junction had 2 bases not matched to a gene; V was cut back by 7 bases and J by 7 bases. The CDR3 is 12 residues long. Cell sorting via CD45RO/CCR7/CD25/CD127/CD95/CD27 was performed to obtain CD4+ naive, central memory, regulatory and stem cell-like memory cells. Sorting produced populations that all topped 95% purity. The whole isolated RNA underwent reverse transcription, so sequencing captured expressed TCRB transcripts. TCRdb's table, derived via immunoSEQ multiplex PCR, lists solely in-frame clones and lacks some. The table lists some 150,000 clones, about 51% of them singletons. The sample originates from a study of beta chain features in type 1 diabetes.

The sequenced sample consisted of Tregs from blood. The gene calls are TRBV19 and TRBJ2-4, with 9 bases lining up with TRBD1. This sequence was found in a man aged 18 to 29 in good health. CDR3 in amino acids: CASIGTGNIQYF. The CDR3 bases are TGTGCCAGTATCGGGACAGGGAACATTCAGTACTTC.